Reported below is one T cell receptor beta chain. The data belong to a study of blood T cell repertoires in COVID-19. Study in general: The United States, Italy and Spain supplied acute and convalescent COVID-19 samples. The analysed material was cDNA or gDNA that came from T cells, B-cell-depleted T cells, or PBMCs.

CDR1 is MNHEY and CDR2 is SVGAGI in the germline V gene. Between the trimmed V and J ends, which lost 6 bases and 10 bases, there was a span of 16 bases. The CDR3 sequence is 14 residues long. In the original processing: Amplified reference gene primers provided the basis for estimating nucleated cell counts. Measured with immunoSEQ multiplex PCR; TCRdb has only the in-frame clones, and not every one. V, J and clone size reflect that table, while D and trimming were determined from the DNA. This table has about 50,000 clones, about 83% appearing once. Sequenced: peripheral blood. The TCR sequence derives from a woman aged 60-75 years with acute or convalescent COVID-19. The chain uses TRBV6-5 and TRBJ1-6, with D possibly matching TRBD1 (6 bases). CDR3 in amino acids: CASSPGQILSPLHF. In DNA form, the CDR3 reads TGTGCCAGCAGCCCGGGACAAATATTATCACCCCTCCACTTT.